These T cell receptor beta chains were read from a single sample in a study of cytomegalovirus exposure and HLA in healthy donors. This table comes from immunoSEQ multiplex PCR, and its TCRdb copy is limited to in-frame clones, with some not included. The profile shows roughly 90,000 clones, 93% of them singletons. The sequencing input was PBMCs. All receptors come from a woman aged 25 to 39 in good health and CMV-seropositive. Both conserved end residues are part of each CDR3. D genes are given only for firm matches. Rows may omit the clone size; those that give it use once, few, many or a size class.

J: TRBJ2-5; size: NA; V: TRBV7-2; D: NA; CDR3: CASSTGEQETQYF; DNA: TGTGCCAGCAGCACCGGAGAACAAGAGACCCAGTACTTC
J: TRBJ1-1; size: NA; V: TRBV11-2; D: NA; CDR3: CASKRSREAFF; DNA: TGTGCCAGCAAGAGGTCCCGTGAAGCTTTCTTT
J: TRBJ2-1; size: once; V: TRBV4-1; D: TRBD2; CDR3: CASSEGLAKYNEQFF; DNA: TGCGCCAGCAGCGAGGGACTAGCCAAGTACAATGAGCAGTTCTTC
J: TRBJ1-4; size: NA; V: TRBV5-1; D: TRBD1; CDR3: CASSLRTGGEKLFF; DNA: TGCGCCAGCAGCTTGAGGACAGGGGGGGAAAAACTGTTTTTT
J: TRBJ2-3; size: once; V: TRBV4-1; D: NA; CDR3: CASSQSDFTDTQYF; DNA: TGCGCCAGCAGCCAGTCGGACTTCACAGATACGCAGTATTTT
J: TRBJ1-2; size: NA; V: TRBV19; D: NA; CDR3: CASSTRSSPSGYTF; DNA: TGTGCCAGTAGTACTCGGTCTTCCCCGTCTGGCTACACCTTC
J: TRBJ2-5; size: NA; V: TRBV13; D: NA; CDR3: CASSYRELGETQYF; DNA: TGTGCCAGCAGCTACCGGGAGCTAGGGGAGACCCAGTACTTC
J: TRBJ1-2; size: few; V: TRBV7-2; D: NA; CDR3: CASSFLEVNYGYTF; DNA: TGTGCCAGCAGCTTTTTAGAAGTTAACTATGGCTACACCTTC
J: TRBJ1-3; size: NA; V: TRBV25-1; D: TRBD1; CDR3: CASSEGQGIGGNTIYF; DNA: TGTGCCAGCAGTGAGGGACAGGGGATAGGGGGAAACACCATATATTTT
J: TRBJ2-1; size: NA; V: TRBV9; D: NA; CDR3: CASSVDSYNEQFF; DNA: TGTGCCAGCAGCGTTGACAGCTACAATGAGCAGTTCTTC
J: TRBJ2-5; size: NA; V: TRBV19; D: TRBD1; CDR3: CASSIRDRIQETQYF; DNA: TGTGCCAGTAGTATCCGGGACAGGATCCAAGAGACCCAGTACTTC
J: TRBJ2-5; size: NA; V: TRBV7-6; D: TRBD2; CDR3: CASSTPGAPGGSGSQETQYF; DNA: TGTGCCAGCAGCACCCCCGGGGCCCCCGGCGGCAGCGGGAGTCAAGAGACCCAGTACTTC
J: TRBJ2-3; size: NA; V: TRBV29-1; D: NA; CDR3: CSVGTVLGSTDTQYF; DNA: TGCAGCGTGGGGACTGTCCTTGGGAGCACAGATACGCAGTATTTT
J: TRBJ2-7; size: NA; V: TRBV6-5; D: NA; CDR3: CASSKGTPEQYF; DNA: TGTGCCAGCAGCAAAGGGACACCCGAGCAGTACTTC
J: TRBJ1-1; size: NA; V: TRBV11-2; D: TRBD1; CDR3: CASSLVATGGEAFF; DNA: TGTGCCAGCAGCTTAGTCGCGACAGGGGGTGAAGCTTTCTTT
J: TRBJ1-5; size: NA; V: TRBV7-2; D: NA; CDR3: CASSLAWQGNQPQHF; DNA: TGTGCCAGCAGCTTAGCCTGGCAGGGCAATCAGCCCCAGCATTTT
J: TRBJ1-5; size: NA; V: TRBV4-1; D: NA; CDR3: CASSQQGLSNQPQHF; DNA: TGCGCCAGCAGCCAACAGGGACTTAGCAATCAGCCCCAGCATTTT
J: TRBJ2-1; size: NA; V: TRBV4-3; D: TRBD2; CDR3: CASSQSTVAGGEQFF; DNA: TGCGCCAGCAGCCAAAGCACCGTAGCGGGGGGTGAGCAGTTCTTC
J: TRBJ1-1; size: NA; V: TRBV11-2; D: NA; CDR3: CASKPGDTEAFF; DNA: TGTGCCAGCAAGCCGGGTGATACTGAAGCTTTCTTT
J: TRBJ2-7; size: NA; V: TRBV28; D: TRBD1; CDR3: CASPPGTGGGEQYF; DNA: TGTGCCAGCCCACCCGGGACAGGGGGGGGCGAGCAGTACTTC
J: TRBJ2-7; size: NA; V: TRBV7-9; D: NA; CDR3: CASSLVGGSTYEQYF; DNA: TGTGCCAGCAGCTTAGTTGGGGGGTCCACCTACGAGCAGTACTTC
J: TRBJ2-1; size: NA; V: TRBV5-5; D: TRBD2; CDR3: CASTRSGTTNNEQFF; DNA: TGTGCCAGCACGAGGTCGGGGACTACTAACAATGAGCAGTTCTTC
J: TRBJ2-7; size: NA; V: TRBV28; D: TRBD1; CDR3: CASSLVWDRAYEQYF; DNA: TGTGCCAGCAGTTTAGTATGGGACAGAGCCTACGAGCAGTACTTC
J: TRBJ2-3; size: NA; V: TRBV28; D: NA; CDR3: CASSSLASFTDTQYF; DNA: TGTGCCAGCAGTTCCCTAGCCTCCTTCACGGATACGCAGTATTTT
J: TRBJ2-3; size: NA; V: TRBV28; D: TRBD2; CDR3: CASSFYPGLAGVADTQYF; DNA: TGTGCCAGCAGTTTTTATCCCGGACTAGCGGGAGTTGCGGATACGCAGTATTTT
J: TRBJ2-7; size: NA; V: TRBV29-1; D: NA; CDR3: CSARTNPFYEQYF; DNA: TGCAGCGCCCGGACTAACCCGTTTTACGAGCAGTACTTC
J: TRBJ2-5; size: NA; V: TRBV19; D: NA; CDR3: CASSDSQETQYF; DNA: TGTGCCAGTAGCGATAGTCAAGAGACCCAGTACTTC
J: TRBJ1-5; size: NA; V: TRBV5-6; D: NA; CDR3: CASRFAGNTGQPQHF; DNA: TGTGCCAGCAGATTTGCGGGGAATACGGGTCAGCCCCAGCATTTT
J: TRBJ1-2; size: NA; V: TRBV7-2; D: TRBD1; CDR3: CASSSDRDRGAYGYTF; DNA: TGTGCCAGCAGCTCCGACCGGGACAGGGGGGCCTATGGCTACACCTTC
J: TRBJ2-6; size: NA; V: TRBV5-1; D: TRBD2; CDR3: CASSLIPAASGSYGANVLTF; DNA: TGCGCCAGCAGCTTGATTCCGGCGGCTAGCGGGAGTTATGGGGCCAACGTCCTGACTTTC
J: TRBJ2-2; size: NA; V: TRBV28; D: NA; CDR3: CASSTPPWGGAYTGELFF; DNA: TGTGCCAGCAGTACACCTCCTTGGGGGGGCGCGTACACCGGGGAGCTGTTTTTT
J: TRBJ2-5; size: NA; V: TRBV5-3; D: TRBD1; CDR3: CARSLRQGGGIQETQYF; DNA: TGTGCCAGAAGCTTGCGACAGGGGGGGGGTATCCAAGAGACCCAGTACTTC
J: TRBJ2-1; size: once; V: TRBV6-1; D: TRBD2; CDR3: CASGHRTSGNNEQFF; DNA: TGTGCCAGCGGACACAGGACTAGCGGGAATAATGAGCAGTTCTTC
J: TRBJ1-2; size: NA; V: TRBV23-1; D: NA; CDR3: CASSQSGEGWGVYGYTF; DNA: TGCGCCAGCAGTCAATCGGGGGAGGGGTGGGGAGTCTATGGCTACACCTTC
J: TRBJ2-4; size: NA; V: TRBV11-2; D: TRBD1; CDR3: CASSPGTGVVWDIQYF; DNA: TGTGCCAGCAGCCCCGGGACAGGAGTAGTTTGGGACATTCAGTACTTC
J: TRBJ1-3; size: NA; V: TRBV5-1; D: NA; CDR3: CASRDSSGNTIYF; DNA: TGCGCCAGCAGGGACAGCTCTGGAAACACCATATATTTT
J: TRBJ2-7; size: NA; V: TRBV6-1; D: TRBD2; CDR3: CASSEVGLASYEQYF; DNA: TGTGCCAGCAGTGAAGTGGGACTAGCCTCCTACGAGCAGTACTTC
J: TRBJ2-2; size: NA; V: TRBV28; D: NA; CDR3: CASTYPAATNTGELFF; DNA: TGTGCCAGCACTTATCCTGCCGCAACAAACACCGGGGAGCTGTTTTTT
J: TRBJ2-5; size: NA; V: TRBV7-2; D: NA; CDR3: CASSSGGTQYF; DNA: TGTGCCAGCAGCTCTGGAGGCACCCAGTACTTC
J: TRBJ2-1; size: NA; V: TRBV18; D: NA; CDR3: CASSPTRETYNEQFF; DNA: TGTGCCAGCTCACCGACACGGGAGACTTACAATGAGCAGTTCTTC
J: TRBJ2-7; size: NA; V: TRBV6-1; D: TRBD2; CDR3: CASRGLAGVVGSYEQYF; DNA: TGTGCCAGCCGTGGACTAGCGGGAGTTGTTGGGTCCTACGAGCAGTACTTC
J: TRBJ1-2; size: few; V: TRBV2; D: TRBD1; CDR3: CASRPTGQGSYGYTF; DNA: TGTGCCAGCAGACCGACTGGACAGGGTTCTTATGGCTACACCTTC
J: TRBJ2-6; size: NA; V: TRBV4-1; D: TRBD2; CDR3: CASSQDGTSGSDGANVLTF; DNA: TGCGCCAGCAGCCAAGATGGAACTAGCGGGAGTGATGGGGCCAACGTCCTGACTTTC
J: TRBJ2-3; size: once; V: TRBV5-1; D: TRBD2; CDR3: CASSLLVLAGGPESDAQYF; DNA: TGCGCCAGCAGCTTGTTGGTACTAGCGGGAGGGCCCGAGAGCGATGCGCAGTATTTT